Listed here is a single T cell receptor beta chain. The sample originates from a study of OX40 agonist ivuxolimab in advanced cancers. Germline V gene lookup returns CDR1 SNHLY and CDR2 FYNNEI. CDR3 length equals 12 residues. V lost 2 bases to trimming and J lost 10 bases, with 9 bases between them. This table comes from immunoSEQ multiplex PCR, and its TCRdb copy is limited to in-frame clones, with some not included. Here the sample spans tens of thousands of clones, around 85% being singletons. This specimen consisted of CD4+ or CD8+ T cells sorted from blood, obtained in a trial of the OX40 agonist ivuxolimab. The sequence came from an adult with an advanced solid tumor such as melanoma, head and neck, liver or kidney cancer. V usage is TRBV2 and J usage is TRBJ2-1; D is unresolved. DNA for the CDR3: TGTGCCAGCAGTGAATCCGATTACGAGCAGTTCTTC. Amino acid sequence: CASSESDYEQFF.